A single sample gave rise to the 4 T cell receptor beta chains below, sequenced in a study of beta chain features in type 1 diabetes. cDNA synthesis used the whole RNA isolate, giving expressed TCRB sequences. Data came from immunoSEQ multiplex PCR; TCRdb stores just in-frame clones and leaves some out. The repertoire holds roughly 330,000 clones, with roughly 14% as singletons. No antigen is known for these receptors. General study results and limits: Type 1 diabetes patients showed a moderate but significant shortening of TCRB CDR3s in all four CD4+ subsets.

Input material: naive CD4+ T cells from blood. All receptors derive from a woman between 18 and 29 years old with type 1 diabetes.

The V call is TRBV11-2, the J call TRBJ2-1, with D unclear. The CDR3 covers 15 residues. CDR1 is SGHAT and CDR2 is FQNNGV in the germline V gene. V lost 5 bases and J lost 0, with 11 bases in between. CDR3 in DNA: TGTGCCAGCAGCCTTAGCTGGAGCTCCTACAATGAGCAGTTCTTC. Its protein product is CASSLSWSSYNEQFF.

This clone was seen more than once but under ten times. The chain is built from TRBV19 and TRBJ2-2; tentatively, D is TRBD2 (6 bases). The CDR3 is made up of 15 amino acids. The germline V and J ends were trimmed by 10 bases and 0 bases, with 15 bases remaining between them. Germline CDR1 LNHDA, CDR2 SQIVND (reference sequence). The CDR3 sequence is CAISPRRANTGELFF. The DNA of the CDR3 is TGTGCCATATCCCCGCGGAGGGCGAACACCGGGGAGCTGTTTTTT.

A few counts support this clone. The V and J genes are TRBV5-1 and TRBJ2-3, with D perhaps matching TRBD2 (6 bases). V dropped 2 bases and J dropped 2 bases, with 15 bases sitting between them. The CDR3 extends over 16 amino acids. The germline V gene has CDR1 SGHRS and CDR2 YFSETQ. The CDR3, as DNA: TGCGCCAGCAGCTTCTTCGGCCGCGGGGCCACAGATACGCAGTATTTT. Its protein is CASSFFGRGATDTQYF.

The chain couples TRBV5-4 to TRBJ2-1; TRBD2 aligns across 10 bases. Germline V gene data show CDR1 as SGHNT and CDR2 as YYREEE (reference sequence). The V gene end was trimmed by 1 base and the J gene end by 7 bases; junction bases not matched to a gene: 5. This CDR3 is 15 amino acids long. CDR3 in DNA: TGTGCCAGCAGCTTGTCTAGCGGGAGCCGTAATGAGCAGTTCTTC. Encoded protein: CASSLSSGSRNEQFF.